What follows are 27 T cell receptor beta chains derived from one specimen sequenced in a study of blood T cell repertoires in COVID-19. Libraries were prepared by immunoSEQ multiplex PCR; TCRdb keeps only in-frame clonotypes and omits some of them. The profile shows 100,000 to 150,000 clones, about 93% of them singletons. The sample comprised peripheral blood. The receptors were gathered from a man aged 50 to 59 with COVID-19, enrolled during active disease.

This rearrangement joins TRBV7-2 to TRBJ1-2; D ambiguous. This CDR3 comprises 13 residues. V lost 4 bases and J 1 base, leaving 7 bases between the germline ends. Germline V gene data show CDR1 as SGHTA and CDR2 as FQGNSA. DNA of the CDR3: TGTGCCAGCAGCTATACAAGTAACTATGGCTACACCTTC. As protein: CASSYTSNYGYTF.

This chain connects TRBV12-3 or TRBV12-4 to TRBJ2-7; perhaps TRBD2 as D (6 bases). V lost 5 bases and J 4 bases, leaving 9 bases between the germline ends. The CDR3 length is 12 residues. The CDR3 protein is CASSLAGYEQYF. The CDR3 nucleotides read TGTGCCAGCAGTCTTGCGGGGTACGAGCAGTACTTC.

The chain employs TRBV11-2 and TRBJ1-3; 9 bases fit TRBD1. Losses at the gene ends were 5 bases for V and 15 bases for J; bases not matched to a gene: 5. CDR1 is SGHAT and CDR2 is FQNNGV in the germline V gene. The CDR3 is 11 residues long. The CDR3 bases are TGTGCCAGCAGCCCCGGGACAGGGAGATATTTT. It codes for CASSPGTGRYF.

V gene TRBV2 combines with J gene TRBJ2-5, with 7 positions matching TRBD1. Trimming cost V 7 bases and J 5 bases; bases outside gene matches: 7. The CDR3 is made up of 13 amino acids. In germline, CDR1 is SNHLY, CDR2 FYNNEI. CDR3 sequence: CASTQDRSETQYF. The CDR3 bases are TGTGCCAGCACCCAGGACAGGTCGGAGACCCAGTACTTC. The full variable domain, rest sourced from reference TRBV2 and TRBJ2-5, is EPEVTQTPSHQVTQMGQEVILRCVPISNHLYFYWYRQILGQKVEFLVSFYNNEISEKSEIFDDQFSVERPDGSNFTLKIRSTKLEDSAMYFCASTQDRSETQYFGPGTRLLVL.

In its sample, this clone was seen once. The CDR3 region is CASSADSHGYTF. In nucleotides, the CDR3 is TGTGCCAGCAGCGCGGACAGCCATGGCTACACCTTC. The chain recombines TRBV7-9 with TRBJ1-2; D is possibly TRBD1 (6 bases). V lost 5 bases, J lost 6 bases, and 10 bases lay in between. Germline loops: CDR1 SEHNR, CDR2 FQNEAQ (reference sequence). This CDR3 has 12 residues.

The CDR3 loop is CASNGGRAPDTQYF. CDR3 nucleotide sequence: TGTGCCAGTAATGGCGGGAGGGCCCCAGATACGCAGTATTTT. This sequence joins TRBV3-1 (or the pseudogene TRBV3-2) and TRBJ2-3; 9 bases agree with TRBD2. CDR1 and CDR2 (germline): LGHDT, YNNKEL (reference sequence). This CDR3 has 14 residues. V shed 9 bases and J 4 bases; nucleotides not matched to a gene: 8.

The V gene is TRBV30, the J gene TRBJ2-5, with a tentative D call TRBD2 (6 bases). V was clipped by 4 bases and J by 7 bases, with 16 bases between them. This CDR3 region has 13 residues. Per the germline V gene, CDR1 is GTSNPN and CDR2 is SVGIG (reference sequence). CDR3 sequence (DNA): TGTGCCTGGACATTGATCCGGGGAGGGACCCAGTACTTC. It specifies CAWTLIRGGTQYF. The entire variable domain, with the rest obtained from reference TRBV30 and TRBJ2-5, is as follows: SQTIHQWPATLVQPVGSPLSLECTVEGTSNPNLYWYRQAAGRGLQLLFYSVGIGQISSEVPQNLSASRPQDRQFILSSKKLLLSDSGFYLCAWTLIRGGTQYFGPGTRLLVL.

The rearrangement uses TRBV4-1 and TRBJ2-3; 12 positions agree with TRBD2. The germline gives CDR1 MGHRA, CDR2 YSYEKL. The CDR3 spans 17 residues. Trimming at V came to 3 bases and at J to 5 bases, leaving 9 bases not matched to a gene. CDR3 DNA sequence: TGCGCCAGCAGCCAGACGACTAGCGGGAGTTGGGGAGATACGCAGTATTTT. Protein product: CASSQTTSGSWGDTQYF.

This sequence joins TRBV28 and TRBJ2-1, with 7 bases identical to TRBD2. J was trimmed by 10 bases and V by 5 bases; bases with no gene match: 17. Germline V gene lookup returns CDR1 MDHEN and CDR2 SYDVKM. This CDR3 is 16 amino acids long. CDR3 sequence: CASSTPPGLAGGEQFF. The DNA for the CDR3 is TGTGCCAGCAGTACACCCCCTGGGCTAGCCGGGGGGGAGCAGTTCTTC.

This rearrangement joins TRBV7-2 to TRBJ1-2; D perhaps matches TRBD1 (6 bases). V dropped 5 bases and J dropped 0 bases, with 13 bases sitting between them. Germline CDR1 SGHTA, CDR2 FQGNSA. The CDR3 covers 15 residues. CDR3 bases: TGTGCCAGCAGCAATACAGGGTGGGCTAACTATGGCTACACCTTC. This sequence encodes CASSNTGWANYGYTF. Variable domain in full (rest from reference TRBV7-2 and TRBJ1-2): GAGVSQSPSNKVTEKGKDVELRCDPISGHTALYWYRQSLGQGLEFLIYFQGNSAPDKSGLPSDRFSAERTGGSVSTLTIQRTQQEDSAVYLCASSNTGWANYGYTFGSGTRLTVV.

The genes are TRBV18 and TRBJ2-3; D is perhaps TRBD2 (5 bases). The CDR3 has 13 amino acids. V lost 5 bases and J lost 6, with 12 bases in between. Germline values: CDR1 KGHSH, CDR2 LQKENI. The CDR3 region has the DNA TGTGCCAGCTCAGTACGGAGGCAGGATACGCAGTATTTT. This gives the protein CASSVRRQDTQYF.

The chain couples TRBV5-1 to TRBJ2-2; 7 bases align to TRBD2. V lost 4 bases to trimming and J lost 6 bases; unmatched junction nucleotides: 9. The germline V gene encodes CDR1 SGHRS and CDR2 YFSETQ. There are 15 residues in the CDR3. In nucleotides, the CDR3 is TGCGCCAGCAGCGACCCGGGACTACCCGCCGGGGAGCTGTTTTTT. It codes for CASSDPGLPAGELFF. Using reference TRBV5-1 and TRBJ2-2 for the parts outside the CDR3, the full variable domain is KAGVTQTPRYLIKTRGQQVTLSCSPISGHRSVSWYQQTPGQGLQFLFEYFSETQRNKGNFPGRFSGRQFSNSRSEMNVSTLELGDSALYLCASSDPGLPAGELFFGEGSRLTVL.

This clone came up once. The chain combines TRBV7-9 with TRBJ1-2, with 7 bases fitting TRBD1. J was trimmed by 2 bases and V by 3 bases; bases with no gene match: 3. Germline values: CDR1 SEHNR, CDR2 FQNEAQ (reference sequence). The CDR3 is made up of 14 amino acids. The CDR3 bases are TGTGCCAGCAGCTTGCAGGGGGTCAACTATGGCTACACCTTC. Translating it yields CASSLQGVNYGYTF.

The chain joins TRBV2 to TRBJ2-7, with a tentative D call TRBD1 (5 bases). Germline values: CDR1 SNHLY, CDR2 FYNNEI. The length of the CDR3 is 14 residues. With 5 bases removed from V and 0 bases from J, the gap between germline ends came to 11 bases. CDR3 amino acids: CASSWTFTSYEQYF. CDR3 DNA sequence: TGTGCCAGCAGTTGGACATTTACCTCCTACGAGCAGTACTTC.

V is TRBV19 and J is TRBJ2-5; the match to TRBD1 covers 8 bases. Unmatched junction bases numbered 4, after V lost 5 bases and J lost 5 bases. CDR3 length: 13 residues. Per germline, CDR1 LNHDA and CDR2 SQIVND (reference sequence). CDR3 bases: TGTGCCAGTAGTGGACAGGGAGCGGAGACCCAGTACTTC. Translation gives CASSGQGAETQYF.

Worth noting for this clone: A read error may account for a junction end that differs from germline. V and J are TRBV7-7 and TRBJ1-6, with TRBD1 identical over 9 bases. Germline lookup yields CDR1 SSHAT and CDR2 FNYEAQ (reference sequence). CDR3 size: 15 residues. The CDR3 nucleotides read TGTGCTAGCAGCCAGCTCCGGGACAGGGATTCACCCCTCCACTTT. Encoded protein: CASSQLRDRDSPLHF.

The J gene is TRBJ1-5, the V gene TRBV30, with D possibly being TRBD1 (5 bases). Trimming removed 4 bases at V and 1 base at J, with 8 bases between. The CDR3 extends over 13 amino acids. In germline, CDR1 is GTSNPN, CDR2 SVGIG (reference sequence). CDR3 nucleotide sequence: TGTGCCTGGAACGGGGGAAGCAATCAGCCCCAGCATTTT. It specifies CAWNGGSNQPQHF.

The V gene is TRBV28, the J gene TRBJ1-5; D may be TRBD1 (5 bases). Germline CDR1 and CDR2: MDHEN and SYDVKM. CDR3 length: 12 amino acids. V was cut by 7 bases and J by 6 bases, with 10 bases left in between. The CDR3 bases are TGTGCCAGCAATATGGGGCTTCAGCCCCAGCATTTT. Encoded protein: CASNMGLQPQHF.

The chain is built from TRBV28 and TRBJ2-1; D possibly corresponds to TRBD2 (7 bases). V shed 2 bases and J shed 6 bases, with 11 bases lying between them. The CDR3 consists of 14 residues. Looked up from germline, CDR1 is MDHEN and CDR2 is SYDVKM. As DNA, the CDR3 is TGTGCCAGCAGTTTAGGGGGGGCGGGCAATGAGCAGTTCTTC. This sequence encodes CASSLGGAGNEQFF.

V is TRBV9 and J is TRBJ1-3, with TRBD1 as a possible D gene (5 bases). Germline values: CDR1 SGDLS, CDR2 YYNGEE. V was trimmed by 2 bases and J by 0 bases, leaving 6 bases between them. The CDR3 is 14 amino acids. The CDR3 nucleotides are TGTGCCAGCAGCGTCCAGGGCTCTGGAAACACCATATATTTT. This encodes CASSVQGSGNTIYF.

For this clone: The sample carries other DNA sequences with the same CDR3. The chain employs TRBV29-1 and TRBJ1-1; the D is unclear. Trimming took 3 bases from V and 1 from J, leaving 9 bases between them. The CDR3 length is 13 residues. Germline CDR1 SQVTM, CDR2 ANQGSEA. CDR3 in DNA: TGCAGCGTTGACCGCGGGCCGAACACTGAAGCTTTCTTT. Amino acids: CSVDRGPNTEAFF.

The chain carries TRBV4-3 and TRBJ2-2; D is unclear. Germline-derived CDR1 and CDR2 are LGHNA and YSLEER. The CDR3 contains 15 residues. The ends were cut back, 2 bases at V and 0 bases at J, with 7 bases in the middle. CDR3 protein: CASSQQVPNTGELFF. The CDR3 DNA reads TGCGCCAGCAGCCAACAGGTCCCGAACACCGGGGAGCTGTTTTTT.

The chain couples TRBV18 to TRBJ1-1; D may be TRBD1 (6 bases). CDR1 is KGHSH and CDR2 is LQKENI in the germline V gene. Trimming pared 2 bases from V and 1 base from J, leaving 11 bases between. This CDR3 has 15 residues. CDR3 loop: CASSPFTGRNTEAFF. Written as DNA, the CDR3 is TGTGCCAGCTCACCATTTACAGGGCGGAACACTGAAGCTTTCTTT.

The CDR3 protein is CASSMDRVSTEAFF. The DNA for the CDR3 is TGCGCCAGCAGCATGGACAGGGTCTCCACTGAAGCTTTCTTT. The rearrangement uses TRBV5-1 and TRBJ1-1; the match to TRBD1 covers 8 bases. The CDR3 is made up of 14 amino acids. Per the germline V gene, CDR1 is SGHRS and CDR2 is YFSETQ. J lost 4 bases, V lost 4 bases, and 6 bases had no gene match.

This clone appeared a single time. The gene calls are TRBV5-1 and TRBJ2-2; TRBD1 matches 9 bases. CDR1 and CDR2 from the germline V gene are SGHRS and YFSETQ. V gave up 6 bases and J gave up 5 bases; unmatched junction bases: 8. The CDR3 extends over 15 amino acids. The DNA for the CDR3 is TGCGCCAGCACGATCGGGACAGGGAATACCGGGGAGCTGTTTTTT. Translating gives CASTIGTGNTGELFF.

V and J are TRBV10-3 and TRBJ2-3; 9 positions agree with TRBD2. Per the germline V gene, CDR1 is ENHRY and CDR2 is SYGVKD. This CDR3 has 15 residues. V was pared by 6 bases and J by 1 base, with 5 bases of the junction left unmatched. The CDR3 nucleotides read TGTGCCATCAGCCTTAGCGGGGGAGGCACAGATACGCAGTATTTT. It translates to CAISLSGGGTDTQYF.

This clone was found once. The chain recombines TRBV5-4 with TRBJ2-3; TRBD2 aligns across 12 bases. Germline trimming cut 5 bases from V and 2 bases from J; bases unmatched to any gene: 6. The CDR3 extends over 16 amino acids. CDR1 and CDR2 (germline): SGHNT, YYREEE (reference sequence). The CDR3 spells CASSYLAGGPTDTQYF. CDR3 nucleotide sequence: TGTGCCAGCAGTTACCTAGCGGGAGGGCCCACAGATACGCAGTATTTT.